This T cell receptor (beta chain) derives from a study of blood T cell repertoires in COVID-19. Trimming cost V 6 bases and J 1 base; bases outside gene matches: 8. This CDR3 spans 15 amino acids. The germline V gene has CDR1 MNHEY and CDR2 SVGAGI. The assay was immunoSEQ multiplex PCR, and TCRdb's table has in-frame clones only and misses some. This sample yields about 130,000 clones, of which 92% are seen a single time; around 2.2% belongs to the top ten. Source material: peripheral blood. V is TRBV6-5 and J is TRBJ1-1; TRBD1 matches at 7 bases. The source is a man aged 50 or older with COVID-19, enrolled during active disease. The CDR3 loop reads CASRPPGTANTEAFF. The CDR3 DNA reads as TGTGCCAGCAGGCCGCCTGGGACAGCGAACACTGAAGCTTTCTTT.